This T cell receptor (beta chain) emerged from a study of metastatic and nonmetastatic thyroid tumors. Study overall: Both malignant and benign thyroid patients supplied peripheral blood and tumor or nodule tissue samples, across which the repertoires of these patients were then compared.

TCRdb reprocessed the PCR reads via MiXCR. This table holds roughly 7,300 clones, 30% to 35% found once. Not a single patient had been given any form of treatment at any point before undergoing thyroid surgery. The receptor's source is a female donor with papillary thyroid cancer or a benign thyroid nodule (not recorded which). Some clones in this sample may be carry-over from other donors' samples. Sequences were obtained from tumor tissue.

This CDR3 is CSARDFSGAEQYF. The CDR3 DNA sequence: TGCAGTGCTAGAGATTTTAGCGGGGCCGAGCAGTACTTC. J is TRBJ2-7 and V is TRBV20-1; 8 nucleotides line up with TRBD2. The germline gives CDR1 DFQATT, CDR2 SNEGSKA (reference sequence). This CDR3 comprises 13 residues. The V and J ends lost 0 bases and 6 bases, in that order; junction bases with no gene match: 4.